Listed here are 27 T cell receptor beta chains from one sample, sequenced in a study of T cell changes during pregnancy in multiple sclerosis. Assay: immunoSEQ multiplex PCR; the TCRdb copy retains only in-frame clones and omits some. The sample lists roughly 79,000 clones; roughly 95% were seen once. The sample consisted of peripheral blood, taken in the second trimester of pregnancy. Receptors originate from a female donor in good health, enrolled as a control in a pregnancy study.

The chain recombines TRBV5-5 with TRBJ1-1; D is uncertain. V was shortened by 3 bases and J by 2 bases, with 5 bases between the two germline ends. Germline V gene data show CDR1 as SGHKS and CDR2 as YYEKEE (reference sequence). The CDR3 runs to 12 residues. The CDR3 loop reads CASSSVNTEAFF. The CDR3 bases are TGTGCCAGCAGCTCCGTAAACACTGAAGCTTTCTTT.

The chain uses TRBV6-1 and TRBJ2-7, with 7 bases lining up with TRBD1. The length of the CDR3 is 13 residues. Germline assignment: CDR1 MNHNS and CDR2 SASEGT. Germline trimming cut 9 bases from V and 0 bases from J; bases unmatched to any gene: 5. DNA of the CDR3: TGTGCCAGTCGACAGGGCCGCTCCTACGAGCAGTACTTC. Amino acids: CASRQGRSYEQYF.

The chain carries TRBV19 and TRBJ1-4; D remains unclear. In germline, CDR1 is LNHDA, CDR2 SQIVND (reference sequence). Trimming stripped 6 bases from V and 8 bases from J, with 13 bases between. This CDR3 has 13 residues. The CDR3 reads CASRFREMEKLFF. The CDR3 coding sequence is TGTGCCAGTAGGTTTCGGGAGATGGAAAAACTGTTTTTT.

This clone appeared a single time. CDR3 sequence reads: CASHRRAGRTDTQYF. CDR3 in DNA: TGTGCCAGCCATCGGCGCGCAGGTCGAACAGATACGCAGTATTTT. The genes are TRBV11-3 and TRBJ2-3; D gene ambiguous. Trimming left V 8 bases short and J 3 bases short, with 18 bases between. Germline values: CDR1 SGHNT, CDR2 YENEEA. This CDR3 contains 15 residues.

The J gene is TRBJ2-7, the V gene TRBV11-2, with 7 nucleotides matching TRBD1. CDR3 size: 14 residues. Germline assignment: CDR1 SGHAT and CDR2 FQNNGV. J was trimmed by 0 bases and V by 4 bases; bases with no gene match: 3. CDR3 residues: CASSWGQSSYEQYF. The CDR3 bases are TGTGCCAGCAGCTGGGGACAGAGCTCCTACGAGCAGTACTTC.

The rearrangement links TRBV6-1 to TRBJ1-2, with 9 bases that match TRBD1. Germline CDR1 is MNHNS and CDR2 is SASEGT. CDR3 length: 12 residues. V lost 8 bases, J lost 6 bases, and 4 bases stayed unmatched. The CDR3 sequence is CASGGQGNGYTF. DNA for the CDR3: TGTGCCAGCGGGGGACAGGGCAATGGCTACACCTTC.

For the CDR3, the DNA is TGTGCCAGCAGCTTGGGGCAGGGGCTGGGTCAGCCCCAGCATTTT. Translation: CASSLGQGLGQPQHF. The chain couples TRBV5-6 to TRBJ1-5, with a tentative D call TRBD1 (6 bases). The V gene lost 0 bases and the J gene lost 6 bases, with 13 bases spanning the gap. The CDR3 covers 15 residues. Germline CDR1 and CDR2: SGHDT and YYEEEE.

CDR3 coding DNA: TGTGCCAGCAGCTTAGACGGGGGGGCCTCCTACGAGCAGTACTTC. Its translation: CASSLDGGASYEQYF. This chain links TRBV7-2 with TRBJ2-7; 8 bases fit TRBD2. V dropped 1 base and J dropped 0; count of bases not matched to a gene: 2. The germline V gene encodes CDR1 SGHTA and CDR2 FQGNSA. CDR3 length: 15 residues.

The chain employs TRBV6-1 and TRBJ2-1; 8 bases fit TRBD1. With 7 bases clipped from V and 4 bases from J, the junction kept 6 bases outside the gene matches. CDR1 is MNHNS, CDR2 SASEGT, per germline. The CDR3 totals 14 residues. Here the CDR3 reads CASNYRGEYNEQFF. The CDR3 DNA reads TGTGCCAGCAACTACAGGGGGGAATACAATGAGCAGTTCTTC.

The chain links TRBV29-1 to TRBJ2-2; a possible D gene is TRBD1 (5 bases). The CDR3 has 14 residues. Trimming cost V 4 bases and J 0 bases, with 9 bases left between them. Germline CDR1 and CDR2: SQVTM and ANQGSEA. The CDR3 region is CSVADKPNTGELFF. CDR3 in DNA: TGCAGCGTTGCGGACAAACCGAACACCGGGGAGCTGTTTTTT.

This clone occurred a few times. The CDR3 region is CASGTDNSPLHF. For the CDR3, the DNA is TGCGCCAGCGGGACAGACAATTCACCCCTCCACTTT. The chain combines TRBV5-1 with TRBJ1-6; 7 nucleotides agree with TRBD1. The ends lost 7 bases at V and 7 bases at J; junction bases unmatched: 2. The CDR3 length is 12 residues. CDR1 is SGHRS and CDR2 is YFSETQ in the germline V gene.

This clone was seen a single time. The chain couples TRBV10-3 to TRBJ1-1; possibly TRBD1 for D (5 bases). Germline V gives CDR1 ENHRY, CDR2 SYGVKD. The germline V and J ends were trimmed by 6 bases and 0 bases, with 17 bases remaining between them. This CDR3 region has 16 residues. As DNA, the CDR3 is TGTGCCATCAGCTTAGGAGGGACCGAGATGAACACTGAAGCTTTCTTT. It specifies CAISLGGTEMNTEAFF.

This clone came up a few times. This rearrangement joins TRBV5-4 to TRBJ1-1; TRBD1 might be the D (6 bases). The CDR3 runs to 16 residues. CDR1 SGHNT and CDR2 YYREEE come from the germline V gene (reference sequence). The V gene lost 4 bases and the J gene lost 6 bases, with 22 bases spanning the gap. The CDR3 loop reads CASSTGGNPVRAEAFF. The CDR3 DNA reads as TGTGCCAGCAGCACGGGGGGCAACCCCGTTAGGGCTGAAGCTTTCTTT.

The rearrangement joins TRBV7-2 to TRBJ1-1; D is ambiguous. CDR1 is SGHTA, CDR2 FQGNSA, per germline. The CDR3 is 13 amino acids. V shed 6 bases and J shed 5 bases, with 13 bases lying between them. The CDR3 sequence: CASSSRHLTEAFF. In nucleotides, the CDR3 is TGTGCCAGCAGTTCACGACACTTAACTGAAGCTTTCTTT.

This chain uses TRBV2 with TRBJ2-2, with 8 bases fitting TRBD2. V lost 4 bases, J lost 1 base, and 5 bases stayed unmatched. The germline V gene has CDR1 SNHLY and CDR2 FYNNEI. The CDR3 covers 16 residues. The CDR3 protein is CASSGGGGKNTGELFF. CDR3 nucleotide sequence: TGTGCCAGCAGTGGGGGCGGGGGGAAGAACACCGGGGAGCTGTTTTTT.

The chain carries TRBV29-1 and TRBJ1-2; the match to TRBD1 covers 8 bases. CDR1 SQVTM and CDR2 ANQGSEA come from the germline V gene. Trimming cost V 0 bases and J 0 bases; bases outside gene matches: 12. This CDR3 has 18 residues. CDR3 sequence: CSVEDLGSGGPPNYGYTF. The CDR3 DNA reads as TGCAGCGTTGAAGATCTAGGGTCAGGGGGCCCACCTAACTATGGCTACACCTTC. Full variable domain (missing parts from reference TRBV29-1 and TRBJ1-2): SAVISQKPSRDICQRGTSLTIQCQVDSQVTMMFWYRQQPGQSLTLIATANQGSEATYESGFVIDKFPISRPNLTFSTLTVSNMSPEDSSIYLCSVEDLGSGGPPNYGYTFGSGTRLTVV.

This rearrangement joins TRBV19 to TRBJ1-5; 8 bases are a match to TRBD1. With V trimmed by 3 bases and J by 9 bases, 10 bases remained unmatched. Germline CDR1 LNHDA, CDR2 SQIVND (reference sequence). This CDR3 has 15 residues. The CDR3 loop reads CASSMGTGLSTPQHF. CDR3 nucleotides: TGTGCCAGTAGTATGGGGACAGGACTTTCAACGCCCCAGCATTTT. Based on the CDR3 plus reference TRBV19 and TRBJ1-5, the full variable domain is DGGITQSPKYLFRKEGQNVTLSCEQNLNHDAMYWYRQDPGQGLRLIYYSQIVNDFQKGDIAEGYSVSREKKESFPLTVTSAQKNPTAFYLCASSMGTGLSTPQHFGDGTRLSIL.

This clone has only one observation. V usage is TRBV5-5 and J usage is TRBJ1-2; TRBD1 matches at 7 bases. Germline V CDR1 and CDR2: SGHKS, YYEKEE (reference sequence). The V and J ends lost 2 bases and 4 bases, in that order; junction bases with no gene match: 8. This CDR3 comprises 15 residues. In DNA form, the CDR3 reads TGTGCCAGCAGCTTTCCAGGGACAGCAATCTATGGCTACACCTTC. Encoded protein: CASSFPGTAIYGYTF.

The chain joins TRBV10-3 to TRBJ2-5; tentatively, D is TRBD1 (5 bases). Trimming cost V 3 bases and J 4 bases, with 9 bases left between them. Germline lookup yields CDR1 ENHRY and CDR2 SYGVKD. This CDR3 has 13 amino acids. CDR3 amino acids: CAISEGRAETQYF. The CDR3 nucleotides are TGTGCCATCAGTGAAGGCAGGGCAGAGACCCAGTACTTC.

The chain couples TRBV7-2 to TRBJ1-1, with D uncertain. V was clipped by 1 base and J by 6 bases, with 6 bases between them. Looked up from germline, CDR1 is SGHTA and CDR2 is FQGNSA. The CDR3 has 12 residues. The CDR3: CASSLVVAEAFF. CDR3 DNA: TGTGCCAGCAGCTTAGTTGTCGCTGAAGCTTTCTTT.

V is TRBV7-2 and J is TRBJ1-2; a weak D match, TRBD1 (5 bases). Germline-derived CDR1 and CDR2 are SGHTA and FQGNSA. Between the trimmed V and J ends, which lost 5 bases and 4 bases, there was a span of 14 bases. The CDR3 covers 14 residues. CDR3 residues: CASSPQAGIYGYTF. The CDR3 DNA is TGTGCCAGCAGCCCCCAGGCAGGGATCTATGGCTACACCTTC.

In this sample, this clone turned up once. This rearrangement joins TRBV27 to TRBJ2-7, with 8 bases matching TRBD1. The V segment lost 5 bases and the J segment 3 bases; nucleotides outside the gene matches: 6. This CDR3 contains 14 residues. Germline loops: CDR1 MNHEY, CDR2 SMNVEV (reference sequence). CDR3 coding DNA: TGTGCCAGCAGTCCCGGGACAGGATACTACGAGCAGTACTTC. Protein sequence: CASSPGTGYYEQYF.

The chain is built from TRBV6-1 and TRBJ1-1, with D uncertain. The germline CDR1 and CDR2 sequences are MNHNS and SASEGT. This CDR3 is built from 17 residues. Trimming shortened V by 3 bases and J by 3 bases, and 20 bases separated the two germline ends. CDR3 DNA sequence: TGTGCCAGCAGTGACCCCTCGTTTGAGGCGATTTACACTGAAGCTTTCTTT. This translates into CASSDPSFEAIYTEAFF.

The chain combines TRBV7-2 with TRBJ2-3; 8 nucleotides match TRBD2. The CDR3 has 18 residues. V lost 1 base to trimming and J lost 1 base; unmatched junction nucleotides: 10. Looked up from germline, CDR1 is SGHTA and CDR2 is FQGNSA. The CDR3 coding sequence is TGTGCCAGCAGCTTAGTGGCTTCGGCGGGGGGCCGCACAGATACGCAGTATTTT. Residues: CASSLVASAGGRTDTQYF.

This chain links TRBV29-1 with TRBJ2-7; TRBD2 aligns across 8 bases. Germline values: CDR1 SQVTM, CDR2 ANQGSEA. J was trimmed by 2 bases and V by 4 bases; bases with no gene match: 7. The CDR3 is made up of 14 amino acids. CDR3 sequence: CSVGGGLETYEQYF. CDR3 bases: TGCAGCGTTGGCGGGGGGCTTGAGACCTACGAGCAGTACTTC.

The chain is built from TRBV30 and TRBJ2-1, with D possibly being TRBD2 (7 bases). This CDR3 is 14 amino acids long. Germline CDR1 and CDR2: GTSNPN and SVGIG (reference sequence). Trimming took off 0 bases at V and 10 bases at J, with 16 bases between the two ends. The CDR3 coding sequence is TGTGCCTGGAGTGTACTAGGGGGGGCCAGAGAGCAGTTCTTC. Its translation: CAWSVLGGAREQFF.

V and J are TRBV5-8 and TRBJ2-2; TRBD1 is a possible D gene (5 bases). The V end was cut by 4 bases, the J end by 5 bases, with 18 bases between. The germline CDR1 and CDR2 sequences are SGHTS and YDEGEE. The CDR3 contains 16 residues. The CDR3 spells CASSRRGRVSTGELFF. The CDR3 DNA reads TGTGCCAGCAGCCGAAGGGGCAGGGTATCTACCGGGGAGCTGTTTTTT.